Described below is a single T cell receptor beta chain sequence and its context. The antigen remains unidentified. The data were taken from a study of regulatory T cells in long-lasting Graves disease. General study findings and limits: TCR diversity was lower in persistent Graves' patients (versus newly diagnosed ones). It was in persistent disease that TRBV28, TRBJ1-2 and TRBJ2-5 were favored.

Germline CDR1 reads LNHDA; CDR2 reads SQIVND (reference sequence). The germline V and J ends were trimmed by 3 bases and 5 bases, with 13 bases remaining between them. The CDR3 is made up of 14 amino acids. Time point noted: persistent/refractory GD, antithyroid drugs over 5 years with positive TRAb. Generation of the TCR library employed RNA extracted from PBMCs. Researchers made TCR beta libraries by using iRepertoire HTBI primers and running Arm-PCR on CDR3 regions. TCRdb recomputed calls from the multiplex PCR reads with MiXCR, one row per CDR3 protein. The data contain 600,000 to 800,000 distinct CDR3 sequences, about 32% of them singletons.

This sequence originates from a female donor with Graves disease. This specimen consisted of peripheral blood mononuclear cells (PBMCs), obtained when the disease was refractory, from a patient treated with antithyroid drugs. The chain employs TRBV19 and TRBJ2-5; perhaps TRBD2 as D (6 bases). Here the CDR3 DNA reads TGTGCCAGTAGTATTCTGGCTAGCGAGGAGACCCAGTACTTC. Its protein product is CASSILASEETQYF.